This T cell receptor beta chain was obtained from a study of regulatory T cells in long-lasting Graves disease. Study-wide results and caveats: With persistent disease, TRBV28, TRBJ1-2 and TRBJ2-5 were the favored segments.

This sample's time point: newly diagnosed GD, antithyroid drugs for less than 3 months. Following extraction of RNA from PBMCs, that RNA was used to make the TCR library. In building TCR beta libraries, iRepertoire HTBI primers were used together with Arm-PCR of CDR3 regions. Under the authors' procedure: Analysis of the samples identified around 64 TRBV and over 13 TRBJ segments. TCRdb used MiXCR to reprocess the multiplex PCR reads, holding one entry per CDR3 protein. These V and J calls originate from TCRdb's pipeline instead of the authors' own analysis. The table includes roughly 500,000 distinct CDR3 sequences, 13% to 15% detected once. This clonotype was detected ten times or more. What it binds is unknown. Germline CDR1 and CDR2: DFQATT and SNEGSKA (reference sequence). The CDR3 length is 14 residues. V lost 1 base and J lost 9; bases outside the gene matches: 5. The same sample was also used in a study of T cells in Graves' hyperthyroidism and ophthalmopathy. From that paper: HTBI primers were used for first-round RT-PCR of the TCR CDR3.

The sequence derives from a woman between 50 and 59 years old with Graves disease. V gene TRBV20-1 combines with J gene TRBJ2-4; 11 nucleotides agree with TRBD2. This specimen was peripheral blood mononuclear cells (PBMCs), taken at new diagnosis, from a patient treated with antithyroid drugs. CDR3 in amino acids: CSARVGLAVAIQYF. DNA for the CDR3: TGCAGTGCTAGAGTGGGACTAGCGGTTGCCATTCAGTACTTC.